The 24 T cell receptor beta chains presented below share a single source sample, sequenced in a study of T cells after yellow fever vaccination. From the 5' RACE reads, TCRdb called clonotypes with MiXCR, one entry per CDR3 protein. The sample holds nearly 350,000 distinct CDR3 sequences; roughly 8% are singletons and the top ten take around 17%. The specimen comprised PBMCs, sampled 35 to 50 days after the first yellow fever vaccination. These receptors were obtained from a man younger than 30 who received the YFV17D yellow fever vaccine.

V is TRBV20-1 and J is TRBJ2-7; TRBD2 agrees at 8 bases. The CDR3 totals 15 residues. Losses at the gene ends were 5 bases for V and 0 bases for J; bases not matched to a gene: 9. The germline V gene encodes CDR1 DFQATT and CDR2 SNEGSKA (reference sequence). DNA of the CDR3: TGCAGTGCTGAGAGGCCAGCGGGGGCCTCCTACGAGCAGTACTTC. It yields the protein CSAERPAGASYEQYF.

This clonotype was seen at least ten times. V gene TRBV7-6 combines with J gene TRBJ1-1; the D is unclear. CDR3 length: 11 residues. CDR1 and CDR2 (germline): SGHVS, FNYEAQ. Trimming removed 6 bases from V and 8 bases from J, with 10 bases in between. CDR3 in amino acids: CASSSGGEAFF. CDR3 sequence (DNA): TGTGCCAGCAGTTCCGGAGGCGAAGCTTTCTTT.

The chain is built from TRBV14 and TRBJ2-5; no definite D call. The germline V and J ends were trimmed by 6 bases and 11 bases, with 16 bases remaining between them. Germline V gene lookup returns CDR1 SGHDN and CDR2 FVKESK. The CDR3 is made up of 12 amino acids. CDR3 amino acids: CASSPTAGSQYF. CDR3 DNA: TGTGCCAGCAGTCCCACTGCAGGTTCTCAGTACTTC.

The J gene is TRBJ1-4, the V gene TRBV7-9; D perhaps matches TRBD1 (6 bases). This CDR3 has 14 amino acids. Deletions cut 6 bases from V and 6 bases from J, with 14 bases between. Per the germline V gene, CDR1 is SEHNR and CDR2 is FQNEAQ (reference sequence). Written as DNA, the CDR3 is TGTGCCAGCAGAGGGAAACAGGGATATGAAAAACTGTTTTTT. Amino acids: CASRGKQGYEKLFF.

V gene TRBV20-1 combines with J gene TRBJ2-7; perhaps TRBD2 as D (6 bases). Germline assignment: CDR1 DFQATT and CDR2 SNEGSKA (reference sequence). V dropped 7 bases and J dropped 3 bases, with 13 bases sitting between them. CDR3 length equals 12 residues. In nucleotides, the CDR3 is TGCAGTGTCGCGGGACTTCTCTACGAGCAGTACGTC. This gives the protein CSVAGLLYEQYV.

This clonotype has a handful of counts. The CDR3, as DNA: TGCGCCAGCAGTGGGGTAGGATCCTACAATGAGCAGTTCTTC. Translated: CASSGVGSYNEQFF. The gene calls are TRBV5-1 and TRBJ2-1; D uncertain. The germline gives CDR1 SGHRS, CDR2 YFSETQ. This CDR3 has 14 residues. Deletions cut 5 bases from V and 1 base from J, with 10 bases between.

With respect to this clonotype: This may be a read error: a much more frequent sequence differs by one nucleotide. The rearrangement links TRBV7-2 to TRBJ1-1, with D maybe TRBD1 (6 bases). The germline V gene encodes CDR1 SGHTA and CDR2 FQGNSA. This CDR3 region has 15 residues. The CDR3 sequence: CASSLKQGPITEVFF. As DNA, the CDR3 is TGTGCCAGCAGCTTAAAACAGGGACCGATCACTGAAGTTTTCTTT. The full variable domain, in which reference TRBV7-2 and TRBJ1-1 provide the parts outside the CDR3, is GAGVSQSPSNKVTEKGKDVELRCDPISGHTALYWYRQSLGQGLEFLIYFQGNSAPDKSGLPSDRFSAERTGGSVSTLTIQRTQQEDSAVYLCASSLKQGPITEVFFGQGTRLTVV.

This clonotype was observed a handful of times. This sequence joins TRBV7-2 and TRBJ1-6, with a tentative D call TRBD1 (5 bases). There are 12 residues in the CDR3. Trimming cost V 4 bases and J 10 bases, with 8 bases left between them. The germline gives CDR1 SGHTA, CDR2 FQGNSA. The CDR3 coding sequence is TGTGCCAGCAGCTGGGGGGAGTCACCCCTCCACTTT. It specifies CASSWGESPLHF.

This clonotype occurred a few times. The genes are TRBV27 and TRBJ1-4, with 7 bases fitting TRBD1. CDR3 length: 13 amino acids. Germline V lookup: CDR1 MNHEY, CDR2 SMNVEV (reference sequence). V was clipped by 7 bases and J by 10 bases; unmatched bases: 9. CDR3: CASIDSGGGKLFF. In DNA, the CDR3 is TGTGCCAGCATAGACTCAGGGGGAGGAAAACTGTTTTTT. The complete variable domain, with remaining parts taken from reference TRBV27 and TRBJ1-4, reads EAQVTQNPRYLITVTGKKLTVTCSQNMNHEYMSWYRQDPGLGLRQIYYSMNVEVTDKGDVPEGYKVSRKEKRNFPLILESPSPNQTSLYFCASIDSGGGKLFFGSGTQLSVL.

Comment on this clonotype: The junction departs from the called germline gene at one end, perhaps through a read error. CDR3 sequence (DNA): TGTACCAGCAGTTTAGGCCGGGGGGGCAGGGCAACTAATGAAAAACTGTTTTTT. It translates to CTSSLGRGGRATNEKLFF. The gene calls are TRBV12-3 or TRBV12-4 and TRBJ1-4; perhaps TRBD1 as D (6 bases). The CDR3 is 18 amino acids.

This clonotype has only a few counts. The CDR3 loop reads CSAGTTSYNEQFF. As DNA, the CDR3 is TGCAGTGCTGGGACTACTTCCTACAATGAGCAGTTCTTC. This chain links TRBV20-1 with TRBJ2-1, with 7 bases fitting TRBD2. Germline CDR1 is DFQATT and CDR2 is SNEGSKA (reference sequence). The CDR3 has 13 amino acids. V shed 5 bases and J 1 base; nucleotides not matched to a gene: 2.

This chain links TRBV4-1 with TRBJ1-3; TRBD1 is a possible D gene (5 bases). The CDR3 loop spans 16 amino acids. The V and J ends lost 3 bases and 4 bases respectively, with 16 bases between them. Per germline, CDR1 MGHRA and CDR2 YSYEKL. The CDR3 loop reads CASSQDPGRSGNTIYF. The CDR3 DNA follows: TGCGCCAGCAGCCAGGACCCGGGGCGGTCGGGAAACACCATATATTTT.

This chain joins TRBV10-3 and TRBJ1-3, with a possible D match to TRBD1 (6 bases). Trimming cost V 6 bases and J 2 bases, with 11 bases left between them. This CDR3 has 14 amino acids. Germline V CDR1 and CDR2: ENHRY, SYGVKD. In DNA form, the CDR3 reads TGTGCCATCAGGAGGGGGGGGCCTGGAAACACCATATATTTT. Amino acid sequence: CAIRRGGPGNTIYF.

The CDR3 nucleotides are TGTGCCAGCAGTGCGACAGGGGTCCAGCCCCAGCATTTT. Its translation: CASSATGVQPQHF. V usage is TRBV6-4 and J usage is TRBJ1-5, with 8 bases that match TRBD1. This CDR3 is built from 13 residues. V was pared by 4 bases and J by 7 bases, with 3 bases of the junction left unmatched. Germline V gene lookup returns CDR1 MRHNA and CDR2 SNTAGT.

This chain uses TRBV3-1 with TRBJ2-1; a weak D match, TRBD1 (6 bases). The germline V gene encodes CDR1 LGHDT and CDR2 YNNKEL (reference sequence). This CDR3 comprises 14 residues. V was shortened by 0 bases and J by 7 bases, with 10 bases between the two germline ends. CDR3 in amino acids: CASSQETGWNEQFF. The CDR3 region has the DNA TGTGCCAGCAGCCAAGAAACAGGGTGGAATGAGCAGTTCTTC.

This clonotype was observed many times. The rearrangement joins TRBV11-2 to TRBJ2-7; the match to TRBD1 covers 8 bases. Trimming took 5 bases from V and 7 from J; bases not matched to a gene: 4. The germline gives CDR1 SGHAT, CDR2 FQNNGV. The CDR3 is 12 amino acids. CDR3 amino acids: CASSRTGWEQYF. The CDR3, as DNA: TGTGCCAGCAGCCGGACAGGGTGGGAGCAGTACTTC.

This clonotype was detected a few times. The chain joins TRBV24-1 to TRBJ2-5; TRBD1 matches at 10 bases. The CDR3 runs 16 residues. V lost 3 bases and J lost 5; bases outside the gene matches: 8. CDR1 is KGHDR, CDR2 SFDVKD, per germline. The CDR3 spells CATSDVTGGLGETQYF. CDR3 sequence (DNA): TGTGCCACCAGTGATGTGACAGGGGGCTTGGGGGAGACCCAGTACTTC.

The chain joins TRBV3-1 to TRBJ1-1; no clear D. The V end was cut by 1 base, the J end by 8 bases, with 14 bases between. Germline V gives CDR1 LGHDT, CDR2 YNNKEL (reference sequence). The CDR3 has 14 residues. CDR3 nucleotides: TGTGCCAGCAGCCAAGGAAGGATTGCCACCGAAGCTTTCTTT. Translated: CASSQGRIATEAFF. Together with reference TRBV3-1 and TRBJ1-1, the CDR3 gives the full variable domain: DTAVSQTPKYLVTQMGNDKSIKCEQNLGHDTMYWYKQDSKKFLKIMFSYNNKELIINETVPNRFSPKSPDKAHLNLHINSLELGDSAVYFCASSQGRIATEAFFGQGTRLTVV.

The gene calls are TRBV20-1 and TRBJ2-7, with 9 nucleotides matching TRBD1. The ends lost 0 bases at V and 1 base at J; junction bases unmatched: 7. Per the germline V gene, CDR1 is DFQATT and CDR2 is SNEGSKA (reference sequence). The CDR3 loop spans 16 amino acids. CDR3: CSARDRGQGSSYEQYF. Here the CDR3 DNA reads TGCAGTGCTAGAGATCGTGGACAGGGGTCGTCCTACGAGCAGTACTTC.

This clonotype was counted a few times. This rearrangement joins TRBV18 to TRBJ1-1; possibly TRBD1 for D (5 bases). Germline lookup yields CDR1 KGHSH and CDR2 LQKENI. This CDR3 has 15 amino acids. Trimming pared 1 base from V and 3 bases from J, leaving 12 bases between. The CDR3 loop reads CASSPQGEPHTEAFF. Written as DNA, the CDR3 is TGTGCCAGCTCACCACAAGGGGAACCCCACACTGAAGCTTTCTTT.

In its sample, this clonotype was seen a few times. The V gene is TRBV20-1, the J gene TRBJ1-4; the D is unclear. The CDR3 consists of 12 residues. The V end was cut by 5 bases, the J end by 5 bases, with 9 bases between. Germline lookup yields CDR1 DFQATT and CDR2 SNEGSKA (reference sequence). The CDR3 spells CSASDNNEKLFF. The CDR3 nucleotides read TGCAGTGCTTCGGATAACAATGAAAAACTGTTTTTT.

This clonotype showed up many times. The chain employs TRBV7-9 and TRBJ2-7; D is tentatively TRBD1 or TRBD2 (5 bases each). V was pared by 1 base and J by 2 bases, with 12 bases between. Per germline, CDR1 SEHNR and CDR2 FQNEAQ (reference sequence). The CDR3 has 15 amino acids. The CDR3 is CASSLEVGGTYEQYF. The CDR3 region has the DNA TGTGCCAGCAGCTTAGAGGTTGGGGGAACCTACGAGCAGTACTTC. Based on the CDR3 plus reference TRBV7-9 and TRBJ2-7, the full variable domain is DTGVSQNPRHKITKRGQNVTFRCDPISEHNRLYWYRQTLGQGPEFLTYFQNEAQLEKSRLLSDRFSAERPKGSFSTLEIQRTEQGDSAMYLCASSLEVGGTYEQYFGPGTRLTVT.

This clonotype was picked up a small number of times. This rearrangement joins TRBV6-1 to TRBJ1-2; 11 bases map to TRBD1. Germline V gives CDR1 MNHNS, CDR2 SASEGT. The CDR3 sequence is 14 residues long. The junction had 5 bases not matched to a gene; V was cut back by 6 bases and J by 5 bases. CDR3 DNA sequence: TGTGCCAGCAGAGGGACAGGGGGTGGATATGGCTACACCTTC. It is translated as CASRGTGGGYGYTF.

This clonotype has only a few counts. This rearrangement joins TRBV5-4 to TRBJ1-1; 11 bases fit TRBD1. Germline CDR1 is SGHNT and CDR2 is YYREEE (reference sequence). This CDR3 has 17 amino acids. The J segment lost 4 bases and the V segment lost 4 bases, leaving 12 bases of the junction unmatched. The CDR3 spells CASSRAGTGGLGTEAFF. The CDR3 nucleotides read TGTGCCAGCAGCCGCGCCGGGACAGGGGGTTTGGGCACTGAAGCTTTCTTT.